This record concerns one T cell receptor (beta chain) sequence. The antigen is undetermined. PCR amplification relied on 60 Vbeta primers (plus 13 Jbeta primers). Some clones are missing from TCRdb's copy, which holds only in-frame ones; the method was immunoSEQ multiplex PCR. The listing contains approximately 120,000 clones. This specimen belongs to a study of cytomegalovirus exposure and HLA in healthy donors. General observations from the study: With DRB1 most and HLA-C fewest, TCR association rates differed between HLA loci in a later analysis. Analyses of presence/absence relied on an assumption of roughly uniform sequencing depth across donors. Some highly shared sequence variants likely arose as a pipeline artifact. Follow-up analysis seemed to connect common viral pathogens with several of the most significant clusters identified.

Trimming took 6 bases from V and 7 from J, leaving 13 bases between them. Germline lookup yields CDR1 SNHLY and CDR2 FYNNEI. This CDR3 comprises 12 residues. What was sequenced was PBMCs. The chain employs TRBV2 and TRBJ2-7; perhaps TRBD1 as D (5 bases). This receptor was taken from a man aged 18 to 35 in good health and CMV-seronegative. This CDR3 reads CASRVGGAEQYF. CDR3 DNA sequence: TGTGCCAGCAGGGTGGGTGGGGCGGAGCAGTACTTC.